A single sample is the source of the 3 T cell receptor beta chains below, sequenced in a study of identifying expanded T cells in peripheral blood. Profiled with immunoSEQ multiplex PCR; TCRdb holds only in-frame clones, not every one. The table records 100,000 to 150,000 clones, 80% to 90% of them present only once. The sequencing sample was made of blood. The receptors originated from a person between 18 and 75 years old in good health.

This chain links TRBV27 with TRBJ1-1, with 8 bases that match TRBD1. V trimming: 7 bases; J trimming: 5 bases; junction bases outside the gene matches: 6. The CDR3 spans 13 residues. Germline CDR1 reads MNHEY; CDR2 reads SMNVEV (reference sequence). DNA of the CDR3: TGTGCCAGCACCTTTACAGGGGGAACTGAAGCTTTCTTT. This translates into CASTFTGGTEAFF.

This clone came up a few times. The rearrangement links TRBV20-1 to TRBJ1-5; D gene ambiguous. This CDR3 is 11 amino acids long. Germline V gene lookup returns CDR1 DFQATT and CDR2 SNEGSKA (reference sequence). The ends were cut back, 3 bases at V and 8 bases at J, with 8 bases in the middle. In nucleotides, the CDR3 is TGCAGTGCTAGTCTTCAGGAGCCCCAGCATTTT. It encodes CSASLQEPQHF.

The J gene is TRBJ1-4, the V gene TRBV2, with unresolved D. V gave up 1 base and J gave up 5 bases, with 11 bases separating them. This CDR3 has 15 amino acids. Germline V gene lookup returns CDR1 SNHLY and CDR2 FYNNEI. The CDR3 nucleotides read TGTGCCAGCAGTGAAGGAGGGCAGGACAATGAAAAACTGTTTTTT. Translated: CASSEGGQDNEKLFF.